The clone carrying this TCR beta chain was seen at least ten times. What it binds is unknown. The data were obtained in a study of T-cell memory formation after mild COVID-19. TCRdb re-analysed the 5' RACE reads in MiXCR, keeping a single row per CDR3 protein. The table shows about 440,000 distinct CDR3 sequences, with 15% to 25% occurring only once. Germline CDR1 MNHEY, CDR2 SMNVEV (reference sequence). Between the trimmed V and J ends, which lost 6 bases and 4 bases, there was a span of 12 bases. This CDR3 has 13 residues. The study's findings and limits: For second-wave clones that peaked at day 37, SARS-CoV-2 specificity went unverified.

The TCR comes from an adult woman who had mild COVID-19 (a few samples of this study predate the infection). Cell type and time point are not known. Sequences were obtained from PBMCs or a T cell subset sorted from them (not recorded which). The rearrangement joins TRBV27 to TRBJ1-2; D ambiguous. CDR3 bases: TGTGCCAGCAGCCTGACCGGGCCCTATGGCTACACCTTC. This codes for CASSLTGPYGYTF.